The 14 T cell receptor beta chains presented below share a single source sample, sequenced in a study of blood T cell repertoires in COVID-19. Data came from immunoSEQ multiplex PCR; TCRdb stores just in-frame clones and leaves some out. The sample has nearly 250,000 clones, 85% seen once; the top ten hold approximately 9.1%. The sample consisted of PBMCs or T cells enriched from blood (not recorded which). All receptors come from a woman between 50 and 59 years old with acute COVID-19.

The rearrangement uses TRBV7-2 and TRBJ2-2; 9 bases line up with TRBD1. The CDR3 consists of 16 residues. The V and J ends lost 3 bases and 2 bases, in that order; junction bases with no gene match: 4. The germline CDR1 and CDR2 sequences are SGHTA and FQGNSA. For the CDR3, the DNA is TGTGCCAGCAGCTTTACAGGGGGCGTTAACACCGGGGAGCTGTTTTTT. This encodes CASSFTGGVNTGELFF.

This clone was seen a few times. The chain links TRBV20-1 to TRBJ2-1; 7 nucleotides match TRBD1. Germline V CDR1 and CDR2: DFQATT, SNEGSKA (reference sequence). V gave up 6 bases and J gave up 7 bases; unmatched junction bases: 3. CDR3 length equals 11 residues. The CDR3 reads CSAMTGNEQFF. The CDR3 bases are TGCAGTGCGATGACAGGGAATGAGCAGTTCTTC.

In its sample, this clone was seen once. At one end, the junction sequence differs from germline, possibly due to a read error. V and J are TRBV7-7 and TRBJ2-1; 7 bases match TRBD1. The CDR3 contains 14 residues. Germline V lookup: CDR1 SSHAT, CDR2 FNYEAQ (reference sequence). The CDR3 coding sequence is TGTGCTAGCAGCTTGGCAGGGGGCTACAATGAGCAGTTCTTC. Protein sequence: CASSLAGGYNEQFF.

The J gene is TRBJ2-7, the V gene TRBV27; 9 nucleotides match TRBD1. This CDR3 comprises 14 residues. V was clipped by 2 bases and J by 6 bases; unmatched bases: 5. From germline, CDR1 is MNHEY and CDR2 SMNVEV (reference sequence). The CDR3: CASSLNRGQGEQYF. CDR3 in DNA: TGTGCCAGCAGTTTAAACAGGGGGCAAGGCGAGCAGTACTTC.

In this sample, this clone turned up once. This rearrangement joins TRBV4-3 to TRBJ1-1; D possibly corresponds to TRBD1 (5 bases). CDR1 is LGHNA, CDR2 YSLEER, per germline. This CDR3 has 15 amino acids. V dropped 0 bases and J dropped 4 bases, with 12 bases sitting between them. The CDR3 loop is CASSQDNRRGTEAFF. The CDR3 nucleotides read TGCGCCAGCAGCCAAGATAACAGAAGGGGCACTGAAGCTTTCTTT.

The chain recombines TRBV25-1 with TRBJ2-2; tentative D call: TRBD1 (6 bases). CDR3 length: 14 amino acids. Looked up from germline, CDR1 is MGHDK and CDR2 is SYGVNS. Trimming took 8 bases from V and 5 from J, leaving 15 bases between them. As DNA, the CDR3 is TGTGCCAGCGGAGACAGGCTTAGTACCGGGGAGCTGTTTTTT. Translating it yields CASGDRLSTGELFF.

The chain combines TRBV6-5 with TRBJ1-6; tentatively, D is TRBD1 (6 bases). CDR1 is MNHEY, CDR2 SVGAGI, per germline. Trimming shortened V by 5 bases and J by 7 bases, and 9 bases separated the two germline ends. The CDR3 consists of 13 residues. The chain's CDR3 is CASSRTDNSPLHF. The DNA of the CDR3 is TGTGCCAGCAGTCGGACAGACAATTCACCCCTCCACTTT.

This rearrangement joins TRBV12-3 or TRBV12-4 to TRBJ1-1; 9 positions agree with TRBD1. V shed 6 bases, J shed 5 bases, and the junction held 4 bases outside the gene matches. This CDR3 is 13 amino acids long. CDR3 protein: CASSGTGITEAFF. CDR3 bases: TGTGCCAGCAGCGGGACAGGGATAACTGAAGCTTTCTTT.

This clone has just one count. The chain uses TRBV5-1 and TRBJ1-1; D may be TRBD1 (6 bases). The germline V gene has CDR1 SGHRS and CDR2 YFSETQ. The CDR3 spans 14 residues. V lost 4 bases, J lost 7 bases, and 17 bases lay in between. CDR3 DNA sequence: TGCGCCAGCAGCAGCGGACTGACAGGAGGTGAAGCTTTCTTT. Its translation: CASSSGLTGGEAFF.

The DNA of the CDR3 is TGCGCCAGCAAACCGGGACAGGGGGCGGTAGTCTATGGCTACACCTTC. Its protein product is CASKPGQGAVVYGYTF. This rearrangement joins TRBV4-1 to TRBJ1-2, with TRBD1 identical over 12 bases. Per germline, CDR1 MGHRA and CDR2 YSYEKL. The CDR3 is 16 residues long. Trimming cost V 7 bases and J 4 bases; bases outside gene matches: 10.

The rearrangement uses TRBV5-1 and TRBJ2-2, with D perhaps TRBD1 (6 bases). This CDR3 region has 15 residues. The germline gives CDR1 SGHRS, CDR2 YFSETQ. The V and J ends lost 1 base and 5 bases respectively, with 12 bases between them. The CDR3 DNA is TGCGCCAGCAGCTTGACGGTACAGGGTACCGGGGAGCTGTTTTTT. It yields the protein CASSLTVQGTGELFF.

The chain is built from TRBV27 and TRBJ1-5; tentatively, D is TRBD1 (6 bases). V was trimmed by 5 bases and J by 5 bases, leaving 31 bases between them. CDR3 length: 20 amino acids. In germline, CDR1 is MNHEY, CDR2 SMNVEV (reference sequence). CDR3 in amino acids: CASSLKSGGVVTGTYQPQHF. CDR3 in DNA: TGTGCCAGCAGTCTGAAATCTGGCGGTGTTGTTACAGGGACCTATCAGCCCCAGCATTTT.

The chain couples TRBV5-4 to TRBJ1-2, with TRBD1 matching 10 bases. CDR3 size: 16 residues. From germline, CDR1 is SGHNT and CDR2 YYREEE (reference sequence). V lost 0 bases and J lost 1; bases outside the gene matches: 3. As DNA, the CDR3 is TGTGCCAGCAGCTTGGGACAGGGGGCAAGTAACTATGGCTACACCTTC. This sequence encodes CASSLGQGASNYGYTF.

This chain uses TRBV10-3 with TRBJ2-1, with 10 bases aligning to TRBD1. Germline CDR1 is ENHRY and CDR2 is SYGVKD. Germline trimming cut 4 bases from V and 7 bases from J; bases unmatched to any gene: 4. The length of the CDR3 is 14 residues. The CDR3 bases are TGTGCCATCAGTGCGACAGGGGGCTGGAATGAGCAGTTCTTC. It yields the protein CAISATGGWNEQFF.